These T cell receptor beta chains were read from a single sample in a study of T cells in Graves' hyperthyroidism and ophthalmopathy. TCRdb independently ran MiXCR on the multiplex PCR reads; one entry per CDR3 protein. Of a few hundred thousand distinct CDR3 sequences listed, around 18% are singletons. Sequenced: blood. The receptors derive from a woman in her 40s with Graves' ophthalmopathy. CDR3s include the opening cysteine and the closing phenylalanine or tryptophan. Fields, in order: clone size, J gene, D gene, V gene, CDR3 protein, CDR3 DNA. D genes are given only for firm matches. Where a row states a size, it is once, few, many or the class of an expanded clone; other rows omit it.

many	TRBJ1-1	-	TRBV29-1	CSVAAGTPNTEAFF	TGCAGCGTTGCAGCCGGGACACCAAACACTGAAGCTTTCTTT
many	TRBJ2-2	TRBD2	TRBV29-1	CSVGSGGGELFF	TGCAGCGTGGGTTCGGGAGGGGGGGAGCTGTTTTTT
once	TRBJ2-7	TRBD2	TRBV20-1	CSAREAGRPYEQYF	TGCAGTGCTAGAGAAGCGGGACGTCCATACGAGCAGTACTTC
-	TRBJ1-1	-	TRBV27	CASRPFDGSRDTEAFF	TGTGCCAGCAGACCCTTCGACGGGTCCAGGGACACTGAAGCTTTCTTT
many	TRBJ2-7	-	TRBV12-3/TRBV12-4	CASRPDSTAPYEQYF	TGTGCCAGCAGGCCCGATTCGACAGCACCCTACGAGCAGTACTTC
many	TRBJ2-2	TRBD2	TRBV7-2	CASSPLAVKAGELFF	TGTGCCAGCAGTCCACTAGCGGTGAAGGCCGGGGAGCTGTTTTTT
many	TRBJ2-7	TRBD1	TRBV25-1	CASRETGTGGLLEQYF	TGTGCCAGCAGGGAAACCGGGACAGGGGGCCTCCTCGAGCAGTACTTC
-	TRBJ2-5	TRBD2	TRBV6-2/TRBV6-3	CASSYLAGDEETQYF	TGTGCCAGCAGTTACCTAGCGGGAGATGAAGAGACCCAGTACTTC
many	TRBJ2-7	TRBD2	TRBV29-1	CSVAELAGFYEQYF	TGCAGCGTTGCCGAACTAGCGGGATTCTACGAGCAGTACTTC
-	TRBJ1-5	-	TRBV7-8	CASSLAAQGVQPQHF	TGTGCCAGCAGCTTAGCAGCCCAGGGCGTCCAGCCCCAGCATTTT
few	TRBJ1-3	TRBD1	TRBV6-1	CASFQGAGNTIYF	TGTGCCAGCTTCCAGGGGGCTGGAAACACCATATATTTT
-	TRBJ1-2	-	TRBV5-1	CASSLGSEPNYGYTF	TGCGCCAGCAGCTTGGGGTCAGAGCCTAACTATGGCTACACCTTC
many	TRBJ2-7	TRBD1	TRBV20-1	CSANPGTGVYEQYF	TGCAGTGCAAACCCCGGGACAGGGGTCTACGAGCAGTACTTC
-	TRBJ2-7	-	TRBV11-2	CDSSLLRVELYEQYF	TGTGACAGCAGCCTACTCAGGGTAGAGCTCTACGAGCAGTACTTC
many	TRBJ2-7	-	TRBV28	CASSQFSYEQYF	TGTGCCAGCAGTCAGTTCTCCTACGAGCAGTACTTC
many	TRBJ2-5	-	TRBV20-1	CSSGTPEETQYF	TGCAGTTCCGGGACACCTGAAGAGACCCAGTACTTC
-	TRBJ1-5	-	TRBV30	CAWASGLQTIPGQPQHF	TGTGCCTGGGCCTCCGGACTCCAAACCATCCCGGGTCAGCCCCAGCATTTT
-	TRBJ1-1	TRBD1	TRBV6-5	CASSYSLTGGPNTEAFF	TGTGCCAGCAGTTACTCACTTACAGGGGGTCCGAACACTGAAGCTTTCTTT
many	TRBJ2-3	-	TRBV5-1	CASSSGQQLSTDTQYF	TGCGCCAGCAGCTCTGGACAGCAATTAAGCACAGATACGCAGTATTTT
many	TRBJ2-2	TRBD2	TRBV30	CAWRALAVLNTGELFF	TGTGCCTGGAGAGCTCTAGCGGTATTGAACACCGGGGAGCTGTTTTTT
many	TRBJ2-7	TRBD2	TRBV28	CASSSLDILADSYEQYF	TGTGCCAGCAGTTCTCTGGATATTCTAGCGGACTCCTACGAGCAGTACTTC
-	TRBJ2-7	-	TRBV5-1	CASSLASDSSGPYEQYF	TGCGCCAGCAGCTTGGCTTCGGACAGCAGCGGCCCCTACGAGCAGTACTTC
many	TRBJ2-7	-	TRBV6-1	CASSIGEQYF	TGTGCCAGCAGCATTGGCGAGCAGTACTTC
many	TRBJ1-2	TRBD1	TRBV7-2	CASSIKQGVRNGYTF	TGTGCCAGCAGCATAAAACAGGGGGTTAGGAATGGCTACACCTTC
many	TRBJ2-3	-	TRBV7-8	CASRPPYRLLTTDTQYF	TGTGCCAGCAGACCACCATACCGGCTGCTAACAACAGATACGCAGTATTTT
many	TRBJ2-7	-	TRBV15	CATSRDLSTARGNEQYF	TGTGCCACCAGCAGAGATTTGTCGACCGCCCGGGGGAACGAGCAGTACTTC
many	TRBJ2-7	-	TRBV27	CASRSGEDYEQYF	TGTGCCAGCAGGTCAGGGGAAGACTACGAGCAGTACTTC
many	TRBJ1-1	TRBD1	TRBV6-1	CASRPDRGITEAFF	TGTGCCAGCAGACCTGACAGGGGGATCACTGAAGCTTTCTTT
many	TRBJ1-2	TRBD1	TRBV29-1	CSVDRGQDYGYTF	TGCAGCGTAGACAGGGGGCAGGACTATGGCTACACCTTC
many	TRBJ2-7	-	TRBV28	CASSQSLEQYF	TGTGCCAGCAGTCAGTCCCTCGAGCAGTACTTC
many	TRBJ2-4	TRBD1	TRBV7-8	CASSFGQGAINIQYF	TGTGCCAGCAGCTTCGGACAGGGGGCTATAAACATTCAGTACTTC
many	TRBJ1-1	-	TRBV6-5	CASSYSWGARTEAFF	TGTGCCAGCAGTTACTCGTGGGGGGCGAGGACTGAAGCTTTCTTT
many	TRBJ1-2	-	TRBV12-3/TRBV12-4	CASRRSLTGRGHYGYTF	TGTGCCAGCAGACGAAGCTTGACAGGTCGAGGGCACTATGGCTACACCTTC
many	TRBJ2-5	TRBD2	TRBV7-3	CASSRITWSAAGVRGETQYF	TGTGCCAGCAGCCGAATCACGTGGTCGGCAGCGGGAGTGAGGGGAGAGACCCAGTACTTC
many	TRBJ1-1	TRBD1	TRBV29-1	CSAGGGQGAPHHTNTEAFF	TGCAGCGCCGGGGGGGGACAGGGGGCCCCCCATCACACGAACACTGAAGCTTTCTTT
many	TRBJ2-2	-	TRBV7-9	CASSLGPGNTGELFF	TGTGCCAGCAGCTTAGGTCCAGGAAACACCGGGGAGCTGTTTTTT
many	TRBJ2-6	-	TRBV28	CASRPHLGGAGANVLTF	TGTGCCAGCAGACCTCACCTGGGTGGGGCCGGGGCCAACGTCCTGACTTTC
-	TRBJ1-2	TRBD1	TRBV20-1	CSARDLTGTYGYTF	TGCAGTGCTAGAGACTTGACAGGGACCTATGGCTACACCTTC
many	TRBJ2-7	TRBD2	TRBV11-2	CASSGFLAGSSYEQYF	TGTGCCAGCAGCGGATTTCTAGCGGGCAGCTCCTACGAGCAGTACTTC
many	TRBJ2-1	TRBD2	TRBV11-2	CASSPSGSSNVEQFF	TGTGCCAGCAGCCCAAGCGGGAGTTCGAATGTTGAGCAGTTCTTC
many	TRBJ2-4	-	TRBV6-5	CASSYLGLKNIQYF	TGTGCCAGCAGTTACCTTGGTCTAAAAAACATTCAGTACTTC
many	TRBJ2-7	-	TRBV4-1	CASSQETLGPYEQYF	TGCGCCAGCAGCCAAGAAACCCTCGGACCCTACGAGCAGTACTTC
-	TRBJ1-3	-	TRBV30	CAWSWKQGFGNTIYF	TGTGCCTGGAGTTGGAAACAGGGATTCGGAAACACCATATATTTT
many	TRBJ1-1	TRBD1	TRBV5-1	CASSKNDRGLEAFF	TGCGCCAGCAGTAAGAACGACAGGGGGCTTGAAGCTTTCTTT
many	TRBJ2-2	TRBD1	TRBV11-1	CASSHPGQGGTGELFF	TGTGCCAGCAGCCACCCTGGACAGGGTGGCACCGGGGAGCTGTTTTTT
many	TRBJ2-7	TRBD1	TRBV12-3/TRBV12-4	CASSPPRTGPYEQYF	TGTGCCAGCAGTCCCCCGCGGACAGGTCCCTACGAGCAGTACTTC
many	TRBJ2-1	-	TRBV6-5	CASSYLPPGDGEQFF	TGTGCCAGCAGTTATCTACCCCCGGGGGATGGAGAGCAGTTCTTC